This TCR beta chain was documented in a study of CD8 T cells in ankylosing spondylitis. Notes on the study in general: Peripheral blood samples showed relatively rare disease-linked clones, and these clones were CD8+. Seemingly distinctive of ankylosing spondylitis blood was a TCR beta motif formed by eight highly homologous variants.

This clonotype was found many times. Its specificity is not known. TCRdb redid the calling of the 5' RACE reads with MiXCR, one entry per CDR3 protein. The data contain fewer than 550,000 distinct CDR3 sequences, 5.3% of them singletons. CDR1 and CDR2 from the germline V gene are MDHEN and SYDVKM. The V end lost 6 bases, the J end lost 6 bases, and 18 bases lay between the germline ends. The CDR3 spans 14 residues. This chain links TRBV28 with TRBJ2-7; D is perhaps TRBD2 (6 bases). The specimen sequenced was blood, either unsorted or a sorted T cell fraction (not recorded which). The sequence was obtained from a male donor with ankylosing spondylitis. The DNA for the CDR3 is TGTGCCAGCAGAATCTCATCGGGAGTCCTCGAGCAGTACTTC. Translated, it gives CASRISSGVLEQYF. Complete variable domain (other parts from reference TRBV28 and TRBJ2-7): DVKVTQSSRYLVKRTGEKVFLECVQDMDHENMFWYRQDPGLGLRLIYFSYDVKMKEKGDIPEGYSVSREKKERFSLILESASTNQTSMYLCASRISSGVLEQYFGPGTRLTVT.